These 13 T cell receptor beta chains came from one sample sequenced in a study of blood T cell repertoires in COVID-19. The repertoire was sequenced with immunoSEQ multiplex PCR; TCRdb's copy has only in-frame clones and lacks some. The data contain over 200,000 clones, just under 90% of them singletons. Sequenced material: PBMCs or T cells enriched from blood (not recorded which). These receptors all come from a man between 25 and 39 years old who had recovered from COVID-19.

The chain uses TRBV20-1 and TRBJ1-6; D is undetermined. Trimming took 3 bases from V and 11 from J, leaving 14 bases between them. This CDR3 has 13 amino acids. Germline assignment: CDR1 DFQATT and CDR2 SNEGSKA (reference sequence). The DNA for the CDR3 is TGCAGTGCTAGTAGTACCTTGGGCCCACCCCTCCACTTT. Translated, it gives CSASSTLGPPLHF.

The chain combines TRBV14 with TRBJ2-7, with 7 bases identical to TRBD1. The CDR3 spans 13 residues. The V gene end was trimmed by 1 base and the J gene end by 12 bases; junction bases not matched to a gene: 9. Per germline, CDR1 SGHDN and CDR2 FVKESK. For the CDR3, the DNA is TGTGCCAGCAGCCAAGTACGTCAGGGGGTGGTGTACTTC. It yields the protein CASSQVRQGVVYF.

The chain is built from TRBV5-6 and TRBJ2-5; 9 positions match TRBD2. Germline V gene data show CDR1 as SGHDT and CDR2 as YYEEEE. There are 15 residues in the CDR3. V lost 3 bases to trimming and J lost 1 base; unmatched junction nucleotides: 4. CDR3 sequence: CASSSLTSGQETQYF. Here the CDR3 DNA reads TGTGCCAGCAGCTCCCTGACTAGCGGCCAAGAGACCCAGTACTTC.

This CDR3 reads CASSQRFDQPQHF. In nucleotides, the CDR3 is TGTGCCAGCAGTCAACGGTTCGATCAGCCCCAGCATTTT. The chain uses TRBV12-3 or TRBV12-4 and TRBJ1-5; D ambiguous. V gave up 5 bases and J gave up 5 bases, with 10 bases separating them. The CDR3 is made up of 13 amino acids.

This CDR3 is CAISDLGKYEQYF. In nucleotides, the CDR3 is TGTGCCATCAGTGACCTCGGGAAATACGAGCAGTACTTC. The chain joins TRBV10-3 to TRBJ2-7, with D maybe TRBD2 (5 bases). Germline V CDR1 and CDR2: ENHRY, SYGVKD. The CDR3 runs 13 residues. The ends were cut back, 3 bases at V and 4 bases at J, with 10 bases in the middle.

This chain uses TRBV7-6 with TRBJ2-6; 11 bases align to TRBD1. The CDR3 contains 20 residues. Germline CDR1 SGHVS, CDR2 FNYEAQ. J lost 0 bases, V lost 4 bases, and 11 bases had no gene match. CDR3 sequence reads: CASSYYTGQGVPSGANVLTF. The CDR3 DNA reads as TGTGCCAGCAGCTACTATACGGGACAGGGGGTACCCTCTGGGGCCAACGTCCTGACTTTC. Variable domain in full (rest from reference TRBV7-6 and TRBJ2-6): GAGVSQSPRYKVTKRGQDVALRCDPISGHVSLYWYRQALGQGPEFLTYFNYEAQQDKSGLPNDRFSAERPEGSISTLTIQRTEQRDSAMYRCASSYYTGQGVPSGANVLTFGAGSRLTVL.

V and J are TRBV6-2 or TRBV6-3 and TRBJ1-6; 7 bases agree with TRBD1. V shed 4 bases and J 9 bases; nucleotides not matched to a gene: 12. CDR3 length equals 16 residues. Germline CDR1 and CDR2: MNHEY and SVGEGT. CDR3 sequence: CASSSADRSQISPLHF. CDR3 in DNA: TGTGCCAGCAGTTCCGCGGACAGGTCGCAAATTTCACCCCTCCACTTT.

The chain is built from TRBV2 and TRBJ1-5, with D perhaps matching TRBD1 (5 bases). Germline V gene data show CDR1 as SNHLY and CDR2 as FYNNEI. The CDR3 sequence is 15 residues long. Trimming cost V 3 bases and J 3 bases, with 12 bases left between them. This CDR3 reads CASSEAGRVNQPQHF. CDR3 sequence (DNA): TGTGCCAGCAGTGAGGCAGGGAGGGTCAATCAGCCCCAGCATTTT.

The rearrangement links TRBV7-9 to TRBJ2-2, with D perhaps matching TRBD2 (5 bases). The germline V and J ends were trimmed by 5 bases and 5 bases, with 12 bases remaining between them. Germline CDR1 SEHNR, CDR2 FQNEAQ (reference sequence). The CDR3 sequence is 14 residues long. The CDR3 nucleotides are TGTGCCAGCAGCCTGACCGGGATGACCGGGGAGCTGTTTTTT. Amino acids: CASSLTGMTGELFF.

This rearrangement joins TRBV11-2 to TRBJ2-3; the D gene is possibly TRBD2 (6 bases). Germline CDR1 is SGHAT and CDR2 is FQNNGV. Deletions cut 2 bases from V and 5 bases from J, with 17 bases between. The CDR3 length is 16 residues. Written as DNA, the CDR3 is TGTGCCAGCAGCTTATTGGTAGGAGGGTATCTAGATACGCAGTATTTT. Protein product: CASSLLVGGYLDTQYF.

This clone was seen only once. J is TRBJ2-7 and V is TRBV6-5; D is unresolved. The V gene's germline CDR1 is MNHEY and CDR2 SVGAGI. The germline V and J ends were trimmed by 2 bases and 2 bases, with 10 bases remaining between them. The CDR3 is made up of 14 amino acids. The CDR3 region is CASSYRRLTYEQYF. The CDR3 DNA reads TGTGCCAGCAGTTACAGGCGGTTAACCTACGAGCAGTACTTC.

This chain joins TRBV19 and TRBJ1-2; D call uncertain. V was trimmed by 1 base and J by 6 bases, leaving 12 bases between them. Germline CDR1 reads LNHDA; CDR2 reads SQIVND (reference sequence). The CDR3 runs 14 residues. CDR3 in DNA: TGTGCCAGTAGTATAGGCCGGAGGTCGGATGGCTACACCTTC. Residues: CASSIGRRSDGYTF.

This clone was counted many times. The gene calls are TRBV15 and TRBJ2-7, with 9 bases that match TRBD1. J gave up 7 bases and V 0 bases, and 10 bases lay outside the gene matches. CDR3 length: 16 residues. Germline V gene lookup returns CDR1 LNHNV and CDR2 YYDKDF (reference sequence). CDR3 region: CATSRDRGTGKEEQYF. In DNA, the CDR3 is TGTGCCACCAGCAGAGATCGGGGGACAGGGAAGGAAGAGCAGTACTTC.